These 7 T cell receptor beta chains share one sample of origin, sequenced in a study of beta chain features in type 1 diabetes. Investigators reverse transcribed all isolated RNA, so they sequenced expressed TCRB transcripts. The table came from immunoSEQ multiplex PCR; TCRdb's copy has only in-frame clones and leaves some out. The repertoire holds 200,000 to 300,000 clones, with around 65% as singletons. Sequenced input: naive CD4+ T cells from blood. These receptors were collected from a young man in good health.

Here the CDR3 reads CASSGQGAYTGELFF. The DNA of the CDR3 is TGTGCCAGCAGTGGACAGGGGGCTTATACCGGGGAGCTGTTTTTT. The chain recombines TRBV2 with TRBJ2-2; TRBD1 matches at 10 bases. Germline CDR1 SNHLY, CDR2 FYNNEI. After removal of 4 bases from V and 5 bases from J, the junction contained 4 bases not matched to a gene. There are 15 residues in the CDR3.

The genes are TRBV11-2 and TRBJ2-3; 14 bases are a match to TRBD2. From germline, CDR1 is SGHAT and CDR2 FQNNGV. This CDR3 has 16 residues. J lost 5 bases, V lost 5 bases, and 6 bases had no gene match. The CDR3 protein is CASSPRLAGGGDTQYF. The CDR3 region has the DNA TGTGCCAGCAGCCCCCGACTAGCGGGAGGGGGAGATACGCAGTATTTT.

The chain uses TRBV2 and TRBJ2-3, with 8 positions matching TRBD2. The CDR3 runs 14 residues. V shed 6 bases, J shed 1 base, and the junction held 3 bases outside the gene matches. CDR1 and CDR2 (germline): SNHLY, FYNNEI. CDR3 in amino acids: CASRLTSGTDTQYF. In DNA form, the CDR3 reads TGTGCCAGCAGGTTGACTAGCGGCACAGATACGCAGTATTTT.

The chain joins TRBV29-1 to TRBJ1-2; 8 positions match TRBD1. Germline V gives CDR1 SQVTM, CDR2 ANQGSEA. The CDR3 totals 12 residues. The ends lost 5 bases at V and 4 bases at J; junction bases unmatched: 3. CDR3 bases: TGCAGCGTTACCGACAGGGGCTATGGCTACACCTTC. Its translation is CSVTDRGYGYTF.

The J gene is TRBJ2-5, the V gene TRBV29-1; D might be TRBD1 (5 bases). Per the germline V gene, CDR1 is SQVTM and CDR2 is ANQGSEA. Trimming took 5 bases from V and 1 from J, leaving 14 bases between them. This CDR3 is built from 14 residues. In DNA, the CDR3 is TGCAGCGTTCGGACACCACAATCCCAAGAGACCCAGTACTTC. Translation: CSVRTPQSQETQYF.

The V call is TRBV30, the J call TRBJ1-5; D ambiguous. V gave up 0 bases and J gave up 6 bases, with 9 bases separating them. This CDR3 contains 13 residues. Germline CDR1 and CDR2: GTSNPN and SVGIG (reference sequence). This CDR3 reads CAWSVVQTQPQHF. The DNA of the CDR3 is TGTGCCTGGAGTGTAGTACAGACTCAGCCCCAGCATTTT.

This chain connects TRBV9 to TRBJ1-2, with D perhaps TRBD1 (5 bases). Germline values: CDR1 SGDLS, CDR2 YYNGEE. Trimming removed 0 bases from V and 8 bases from J, with 23 bases in between. This CDR3 comprises 17 residues. CDR3 sequence reads: CASSVAMTEAYVGGYTF. CDR3 DNA sequence: TGTGCCAGCAGCGTAGCGATGACAGAGGCATATGTCGGAGGCTACACCTTC.